This T cell receptor (beta chain) was identified in a study of blood T cell repertoires in COVID-19. Study-level background: Sites across the United States, Italy and Spain contributed samples from acute and convalescent COVID-19. In each case, the material was cDNA or gDNA derived from T cells, B-cell-depleted T cells, or PBMCs.

Authors' data handling: Reference gene primer amplification gave nucleated cell count estimates. The data were produced by immunoSEQ multiplex PCR, yet TCRdb's version contains in-frame clones alone and is incomplete. V, J and clone size were drawn from that table, and D and trimming were deduced from the DNA. The sample includes over 100,000 clones, around 86% seen only once; the top ten take roughly 10%. The length of the CDR3 is 18 residues. Per the germline V gene, CDR1 is SGHRS and CDR2 is YFSETQ. Germline trimming cut 0 bases from V and 5 bases from J; bases unmatched to any gene: 11. This receptor was obtained from an elderly man with acute or convalescent COVID-19. The chain recombines TRBV5-1 with TRBJ2-5; 12 bases match TRBD2. Input material: peripheral blood. CDR3 sequence (DNA): TGCGCCAGCAGCTTGGGCCCCACCGGGACTAGCGGGTCGGAGACCCAGTACTTC. Residues: CASSLGPTGTSGSETQYF.